These 5 T cell receptor beta chains originate from one sample sequenced in a study of Graves' ophthalmopathy and Graves' hyperthyroidism. Beta-chain TCR CDR3 regions were amplified from RNA transcripts. In the first round, RT-PCR was carried out with HTBI primers, and a multiplex PCR formed the second round. TCRdb re-derived calls from the multiplex PCR reads in MiXCR, one entry per CDR3 protein. The sample shows around 600,000 distinct CDR3 sequences, about two fifths of them seen only once. The specimen was peripheral blood. Receptors originate from an adult man with Graves' ophthalmopathy.

This clonotype was detected many times. The chain uses TRBV7-9 and TRBJ1-2; 8 positions match TRBD1. The trim removed 2 bases at V and 3 bases at J, leaving 2 bases unmatched. Germline assignment: CDR1 SEHNR and CDR2 FQNEAQ (reference sequence). There are 14 residues in the CDR3. The CDR3 DNA is TGTGCCAGCAGCTTATTGGACAGGGACTATGGCTACACCTTC. The encoded protein is CASSLLDRDYGYTF.

This chain connects TRBV7-3 to TRBJ2-7, with 7 bases fitting TRBD2. This CDR3 spans 17 amino acids. With V trimmed by 2 bases and J by 5 bases, 15 bases remained unmatched. Germline V gene lookup returns CDR1 SGHTA and CDR2 FQGTGA. The CDR3 DNA is TGTGCCAGCAGCTTATCAGTTACTAGCGTTGGAAGGGACGAGCAGTACTTC. The encoded protein is CASSLSVTSVGRDEQYF. Full variable domain (remainder filled in from reference TRBV7-3 and TRBJ2-7): GAGVSQTPSNKVTEKGKYVELRCDPISGHTALYWYRQSLGQGPEFLIYFQGTGAADDSGLPNDRFFAVRPEGSVSTLKIQRTERGDSAVYLCASSLSVTSVGRDEQYFGPGTRLTVT.

This clonotype was seen many times. The chain combines TRBV29-1 with TRBJ2-7; D not certain. The V end lost 0 bases, the J end lost 0 bases, and 12 bases lay between the germline ends. There are 15 residues in the CDR3. CDR1 is SQVTM and CDR2 is ANQGSEA in the germline V gene. The CDR3 DNA sequence: TGCAGCGTTGAAGATCCCGACGGATACTCCTACGAGCAGTACTTC. Translating gives CSVEDPDGYSYEQYF.

The rearrangement uses TRBV2 and TRBJ1-4; D unresolved. This CDR3 is 15 amino acids long. V was trimmed by 6 bases and J by 6 bases, leaving 17 bases between them. The germline V gene encodes CDR1 SNHLY and CDR2 FYNNEI. The CDR3: CASSSSGPLDEKLFF. The CDR3 DNA reads as TGTGCCAGCAGCTCTTCCGGGCCCCTGGATGAAAAACTGTTTTTT.

The J gene is TRBJ1-4, the V gene TRBV2; D not certain. Germline CDR1 is SNHLY and CDR2 is FYNNEI. The CDR3 consists of 16 residues. The V end lost 2 bases, the J end lost 2 bases, and 12 bases lay between the germline ends. This CDR3 reads CASSETEPGTNEKLFF. The DNA of the CDR3 is TGTGCCAGCAGTGAAACAGAGCCTGGGACTAATGAAAAACTGTTTTTT. The entire variable domain, with the rest obtained from reference TRBV2 and TRBJ1-4, is as follows: EPEVTQTPSHQVTQMGQEVILRCVPISNHLYFYWYRQILGQKVEFLVSFYNNEISEKSEIFDDQFSVERPDGSNFTLKIRSTKLEDSAMYFCASSETEPGTNEKLFFGSGTQLSVL.